This T cell receptor beta chain was sequenced for a study of response to subunit inactivated influenza vaccine. Study results and caveats: The authors offered the suggestion that each seasonal influenza vaccination recruits few new T cells.

This clonotype has at least ten counts. What it binds is not known. TCRdb reprocessed the RT-PCR reads with MiXCR, giving one entry per CDR3 protein. The table has 400,000 to 550,000 distinct CDR3 sequences, around 25% seen once. The length of the CDR3 is 12 residues. Deletions cut 1 base from V and 7 bases from J, with 4 bases between. This TCR derives from a man in his fifties or sixties who received an inactivated influenza vaccine. Source: CD4+ T cells sorted from PBMCs, taken 4 to 6 days after vaccination. This chain connects TRBV12-3 or TRBV12-4 to TRBJ2-2; D unresolved. The CDR3 loop is CASSLGIGELFF. The CDR3 DNA follows: TGTGCCAGCAGTTTAGGGATCGGGGAGCTGTTTTTT.